These 26 T cell receptor beta chains were all obtained from the same sample, sequenced in a study of CD8 T cells in ankylosing spondylitis. Broader study findings: Roughly eight highly homologous variants formed a TCR beta motif that appeared characteristic of ankylosing spondylitis blood.

TCRdb ran MiXCR on the 5' RACE reads and lists one entry per CDR3 protein. The sample consists of about 390,000 distinct CDR3 sequences, about 22% of them appearing once. Antigens for these TCRs are unknown. The sequencing input was blood, either unsorted or a sorted T cell fraction (not recorded which). The source of these receptors is a male donor with ankylosing spondylitis.

This clonotype was seen more than once but under ten times. V is TRBV21-1 and J is TRBJ1-2. TRBV21-1 corresponds to a pseudogene. This CDR3 region has 11 residues. The CDR3 region is CASCKPNGYTF. The CDR3 nucleotides read TGTGCCAGCTGCAAGCCAAATGGCTACACCTTC.

V and J are TRBV20-1 and TRBJ1-1, with a tentative D call TRBD1 (5 bases). V was shortened by 2 bases and J by 5 bases, with 12 bases between the two germline ends. The CDR3 is made up of 13 amino acids. The germline V gene has CDR1 DFQATT and CDR2 SNEGSKA (reference sequence). The CDR3 here is CSARWGGETEAFF. The CDR3 nucleotides read TGCAGTGCTAGATGGGGGGGAGAAACTGAAGCTTTCTTT.

This clonotype was seen ten or more times. The V call is TRBV7-9, the J call TRBJ2-2; D remains unclear. Germline lookup yields CDR1 SEHNR and CDR2 FQNEAQ (reference sequence). V gave up 6 bases and J gave up 4 bases, with 12 bases separating them. This CDR3 is 14 amino acids long. CDR3 sequence reads: CASRPLESTGELFF. CDR3 sequence (DNA): TGTGCCAGCAGACCGCTTGAGAGCACCGGGGAGCTGTTTTTT. The full variable domain, in which reference TRBV7-9 and TRBJ2-2 provide the parts outside the CDR3, is DTGVSQNPRHKITKRGQNVTFRCDPISEHNRLYWYRQTLGQGPEFLTYFQNEAQLEKSRLLSDRFSAERPKGSFSTLEIQRTEQGDSAMYLCASRPLESTGELFFGEGSRLTVL.

This clonotype was observed a few times. V and J are TRBV2 and TRBJ2-3; no definite D call. The V and J ends lost 3 bases and 2 bases respectively, with 15 bases between them. Germline CDR1 is SNHLY and CDR2 is FYNNEI. This CDR3 is built from 16 residues. In DNA, the CDR3 is TGTGCCAGCAGTGAGACCCCCCCAGTTTTCACAGATACGCAGTATTTT. Protein product: CASSETPPVFTDTQYF.

The chain links TRBV7-3 to TRBJ2-1, with 14 nucleotides matching TRBD2. The J segment lost 0 bases and the V segment lost 5 bases, leaving 6 bases of the junction unmatched. There are 18 residues in the CDR3. In germline, CDR1 is SGHTA, CDR2 FQGTGA. This CDR3 is CASSPGLAGVSSYNEQFF. The CDR3 region has the DNA TGTGCCAGCAGCCCGGGACTAGCGGGAGTAAGCTCCTACAATGAGCAGTTCTTC.

The chain couples TRBV15 to TRBJ2-7; the match to TRBD2 covers 8 bases. V was pared by 0 bases and J by 3 bases, with 10 bases of the junction left unmatched. Germline V lookup: CDR1 LNHNV, CDR2 YYDKDF (reference sequence). This CDR3 comprises 17 residues. The CDR3, as DNA: TGTGCCACCAGCAGAGATAGTCCGGGACTAGACCTCTACGAGCAGTACTTC. Its protein product is CATSRDSPGLDLYEQYF.

In its sample, this clonotype was seen many times. The chain carries TRBV12-3 or TRBV12-4 and TRBJ1-5; perhaps TRBD1 as D (5 bases). This CDR3 is 14 amino acids long. Trimming took 7 bases from V and 3 from J, leaving 13 bases between them. The CDR3 DNA is TGTGCCAGCACCTCAGACAGCAACAATCAGCCCCAGCATTTT. Amino acid sequence: CASTSDSNNQPQHF.

This clonotype was counted only a few times. V usage is TRBV12-3 or TRBV12-4 and J usage is TRBJ2-1, with D perhaps assigned TRBD1 or TRBD2 (5 bases each). CDR3 length equals 16 residues. The V and J ends lost 6 bases and 6 bases respectively, with 21 bases between them. CDR3 sequence: CASRAQGRVLSNEQFF. The CDR3 bases are TGTGCCAGCAGGGCCCAGGGACGGGTTTTGAGCAATGAGCAGTTCTTC.

This clonotype was picked up a small number of times. The rearrangement links TRBV3-1 to TRBJ2-1, with 9 bases that match TRBD2. From germline, CDR1 is LGHDT and CDR2 YNNKEL (reference sequence). The J segment lost 6 bases and the V segment lost 4 bases, leaving 10 bases of the junction unmatched. The CDR3 extends over 16 amino acids. The CDR3 coding sequence is TGTGCCAGCAGCCTCTTAGCGGGAGCCTTCTCCAATGAGCAGTTCTTC. It codes for CASSLLAGAFSNEQFF.

This chain connects TRBV20-1 to TRBJ2-1, with TRBD2 identical over 8 bases. The V and J ends lost 6 bases and 5 bases, in that order; junction bases with no gene match: 9. The CDR3 is made up of 14 amino acids. Germline CDR1 DFQATT, CDR2 SNEGSKA (reference sequence). CDR3 DNA sequence: TGCAGTGCACCACCAGCGGGAGAGGACAATGAGCAGTTCTTC. This codes for CSAPPAGEDNEQFF.

Only a few counts were recorded for this clonotype. Here the CDR3 reads CASSPPTEGANVLTF. In DNA form, the CDR3 reads TGTGCCAGCAGCCCCCCGACAGAAGGGGCCAACGTCCTGACTTTC. The rearrangement joins TRBV7-8 to TRBJ2-6, with D perhaps matching TRBD1 (5 bases). This CDR3 has 15 amino acids. Germline V gene data show CDR1 as SGHVS and CDR2 as FQNEAQ. The V and J ends lost 5 bases and 4 bases respectively, with 12 bases between them.

The chain joins TRBV29-1 to TRBJ1-4; 8 nucleotides line up with TRBD1. Germline CDR1 is SQVTM and CDR2 is ANQGSEA. The CDR3 has 12 amino acids. Trimming cost V 6 bases and J 8 bases; bases outside gene matches: 5. CDR3 protein: CSVDTGGEKLFF. Written as DNA, the CDR3 is TGCAGCGTGGACACAGGGGGGGAAAAACTGTTTTTT.

The rearrangement links TRBV9 to TRBJ2-1; 13 bases match TRBD2. The V segment lost 4 bases and the J segment 8 bases; nucleotides outside the gene matches: 9. CDR1 SGDLS and CDR2 YYNGEE come from the germline V gene. This CDR3 is built from 16 residues. CDR3 in amino acids: CASSRGLAGVGDEQFF. CDR3 nucleotides: TGTGCCAGCAGCCGAGGACTAGCGGGAGTTGGAGATGAGCAGTTCTTC.

The chain recombines TRBV5-5 with TRBJ2-7; 9 nucleotides match TRBD1. This CDR3 has 15 residues. Per the germline V gene, CDR1 is SGHKS and CDR2 is YYEKEE (reference sequence). V shed 4 bases and J 6 bases; nucleotides not matched to a gene: 11. In DNA form, the CDR3 reads TGTGCCAGCAGCACCCGGACAGGGGATGGAAGCGAGCAGTACTTC. It is translated as CASSTRTGDGSEQYF.

The V and J genes are TRBV2 and TRBJ2-3; D is undetermined. V shed 4 bases and J shed 8 bases, with 13 bases lying between them. The germline gives CDR1 SNHLY, CDR2 FYNNEI. This CDR3 is 13 amino acids long. The chain's CDR3 is CASSVGPWGTQYF. CDR3 coding DNA: TGTGCCAGCAGTGTTGGGCCGTGGGGTACGCAGTATTTT.

The chain recombines TRBV20-1 with TRBJ1-2; D might be TRBD1 (6 bases). This CDR3 spans 14 amino acids. V was pared by 4 bases and J by 4 bases, with 16 bases between. Germline values: CDR1 DFQATT, CDR2 SNEGSKA (reference sequence). CDR3 sequence reads: CSATRGGRFYGYTF. CDR3 sequence (DNA): TGCAGTGCTACTAGGGGGGGGCGCTTCTATGGCTACACCTTC.

This clonotype appeared many times. The V gene is TRBV7-9, the J gene TRBJ1-5; D gene uncertain. V was trimmed by 3 bases and J by 2 bases, leaving 5 bases between them. CDR3 length: 13 residues. CDR1 SEHNR and CDR2 FQNEAQ come from the germline V gene (reference sequence). In DNA form, the CDR3 reads TGTGCCAGCAGCTTTTCCGGCAATCAGCCCCAGCATTTT. Encoded protein: CASSFSGNQPQHF.

The rearrangement uses TRBV6-5 and TRBJ2-7, with unresolved D. V dropped 6 bases and J dropped 0 bases, with 6 bases sitting between them. CDR1 and CDR2 from the germline V gene are MNHEY and SVGAGI. The CDR3 is 12 amino acids. CDR3 in DNA: TGTGCCAGCAGAAAAAACTCCTACGAGCAGTACTTC. Translation: CASRKNSYEQYF.

This clonotype turned up a few times. CDR3 protein: CASSKRERHTGELFF. The CDR3 nucleotides read TGTGCCAGCAGTAAGCGGGAGCGACACACCGGGGAGCTGTTTTTT. V and J are TRBV2 and TRBJ2-2, with 8 bases matching TRBD2. The J segment lost 3 bases and the V segment lost 5 bases, leaving 5 bases of the junction unmatched. Looked up from germline, CDR1 is SNHLY and CDR2 is FYNNEI. The CDR3 extends over 15 amino acids.

As DNA, the CDR3 is TGCAGCGTTGAAAGGACAGGGACTGAAGCTTTCTTT. Its protein is CSVERTGTEAFF. The J gene is TRBJ1-1, the V gene TRBV29-1; 8 bases agree with TRBD1. The CDR3 runs to 12 residues. Losses at the gene ends were 2 bases for V and 5 bases for J; bases not matched to a gene: 1. Germline CDR1 is SQVTM and CDR2 is ANQGSEA.

This clonotype has at least ten counts. The chain has TRBV12-3 or TRBV12-4 and TRBJ1-5; maybe TRBD1 (6 bases). Deletions cut 3 bases from V and 3 bases from J, with 15 bases between. This CDR3 is built from 16 residues. This chain's CDR3 is CASSFGLGQFNQPQHF. The CDR3 DNA follows: TGTGCCAGCAGTTTCGGGTTAGGACAGTTCAATCAGCCCCAGCATTTT.

The rearrangement links TRBV11-2 to TRBJ2-7; D possibly uses TRBD1 or TRBD2 (6 bases each). The CDR3 has 14 amino acids. Trimming stripped 4 bases from V and 4 bases from J, with 14 bases between. The germline CDR1 and CDR2 sequences are SGHAT and FQNNGV. The CDR3 coding sequence is TGTGCCAGCAGCTCAATAGGGGGGCCATACGAGCAGTACTTC. The encoded protein is CASSSIGGPYEQYF.

In its sample, this clonotype was seen many times. V usage is TRBV15 and J usage is TRBJ2-5; no firm D call. This CDR3 has 15 residues. Between the trimmed V and J ends, which lost 1 base and 0 bases, there was a span of 9 bases. Germline values: CDR1 LNHNV, CDR2 YYDKDF (reference sequence). DNA for the CDR3: TGTGCCACCAGCAGAGGGGGAAGATACCAAGAGACCCAGTACTTC. Residues: CATSRGGRYQETQYF.

This clonotype was seen only a few times. The chain has TRBV19 and TRBJ2-1, with TRBD2 matching 9 bases. Germline V gene lookup returns CDR1 LNHDA and CDR2 SQIVND (reference sequence). The length of the CDR3 is 16 residues. Trimming removed 5 bases from V and 0 bases from J; junction bases left unmatched: 5. The CDR3 DNA reads as TGTGCCAGTAGTTCCGAGCGGGAGGCCTCCTACAATGAGCAGTTCTTC. As protein: CASSSEREASYNEQFF.

The chain carries TRBV6-5 and TRBJ2-7; no definite D call. Trimming removed 0 bases from V and 5 bases from J, with 17 bases in between. The germline gives CDR1 MNHEY, CDR2 SVGAGI. The CDR3 consists of 16 residues. This CDR3 reads CASSYSRKTERDEQYF. The CDR3 DNA reads as TGTGCCAGCAGTTACTCCCGAAAAACCGAGCGAGACGAGCAGTACTTC.

Only a few counts were recorded for this clonotype. The chain employs TRBV12-5 and TRBJ1-2; 11 bases match TRBD1. The CDR3 consists of 20 residues. Germline assignment: CDR1 LGHNT and CDR2 FRNRAP. V shed 1 base, J shed 0 bases, and the junction held 13 bases outside the gene matches. CDR3 sequence: CASGLGAGTGGFSANYGYTF. For the CDR3, the DNA is TGTGCTAGTGGTTTGGGTGCCGGGACAGGGGGATTCTCAGCTAACTATGGCTACACCTTC. Looking up the rest from reference TRBV12-5 and TRBJ1-2 gives the full variable domain: DARVTQTPRHKVTEMGQEVTMRCQPILGHNTVFWYRQTMMQGLELLAYFRNRAPLDDSGMPKDRFSAEMPDATLATLKIQPSEPRDSAVYFCASGLGAGTGGFSANYGYTFGSGTRLTVV.